This entry lists 11 T cell receptor beta chains sequenced from one sample in a study of T cells in Graves' hyperthyroidism and ophthalmopathy. Amplified TCR beta CDR3 regions derived from RNA transcripts. During a first-round RT-PCR of the TCR CDR3, the HTBI primer set was used. MiXCR was run by TCRdb on the multiplex PCR reads, yielding one entry per CDR3 protein. The sample yields some 400,000 distinct CDR3 sequences, approximately 20% seen once. Sequencing was performed on blood. These TCRs come from a woman aged 18-29 years with Graves' hyperthyroidism.

This clonotype was picked up many times. This chain links TRBV11-3 with TRBJ2-7; the D gene is possibly TRBD1 (6 bases). Germline V gene sequence: CDR1 SGHNT, CDR2 YENEEA. The CDR3 length is 14 residues. V was cut by 5 bases and J by 1 base, with 12 bases left in between. The CDR3 spells CASSQGQGSYEQYF. The CDR3 bases are TGTGCCAGCAGCCAGGGGCAGGGATCCTACGAGCAGTACTTC.

This clonotype has a count of ten or more. This chain uses TRBV12-3 or TRBV12-4 with TRBJ1-1; D is possibly TRBD1 (6 bases). With 6 bases removed from V and 5 bases from J, the gap between germline ends came to 13 bases. This CDR3 has 13 residues. CDR3 DNA sequence: TGTGCCAGCAGCCCACAGGGAATGACTGAAGCTTTCTTT. Residues: CASSPQGMTEAFF.

This clonotype was detected ten times or more. This chain connects TRBV6-5 to TRBJ2-5, with D perhaps matching TRBD2 (5 bases). CDR3 size: 15 residues. Germline CDR1 MNHEY, CDR2 SVGAGI. V was trimmed by 0 bases and J by 4 bases, leaving 12 bases between them. The CDR3 region is CASSYSGVGRETQYF. In DNA, the CDR3 is TGTGCCAGCAGTTACTCCGGGGTGGGGAGAGAGACCCAGTACTTC.

The rearrangement joins TRBV27 to TRBJ2-2; D remains unclear. This CDR3 has 13 residues. Trimming took 6 bases from V and 7 from J, leaving 12 bases between them. Germline V gene lookup returns CDR1 MNHEY and CDR2 SMNVEV (reference sequence). CDR3 in amino acids: CASSSPPGGELFF. The DNA for the CDR3 is TGTGCCAGCAGCTCCCCCCCTGGCGGGGAGCTGTTTTTT.

The sample holds many counts of this clonotype. The V and J genes are TRBV20-1 and TRBJ2-5, with D uncertain. The CDR3 covers 12 residues. The V end was cut by 2 bases, the J end by 5 bases, with 9 bases between. Germline V gives CDR1 DFQATT, CDR2 SNEGSKA (reference sequence). This CDR3 is CSARRPLETQYF. The CDR3 DNA reads TGCAGTGCTAGACGGCCCTTGGAGACCCAGTACTTC.

The rearrangement links TRBV7-6 to TRBJ2-7, with 8 bases that match TRBD2. Germline-derived CDR1 and CDR2 are SGHVS and FNYEAQ. V lost 5 bases to trimming and J lost 2 bases; unmatched junction nucleotides: 11. The CDR3 covers 16 residues. The CDR3 region has the DNA TGTGCCAGCAGCGGACACGGGACTAGAGGAACCTACGAGCAGTACTTC. Its protein product is CASSGHGTRGTYEQYF. Drawing the rest from reference TRBV7-6 and TRBJ2-7, the complete variable domain is GAGVSQSPRYKVTKRGQDVALRCDPISGHVSLYWYRQALGQGPEFLTYFNYEAQQDKSGLPNDRFSAERPEGSISTLTIQRTEQRDSAMYRCASSGHGTRGTYEQYFGPGTRLTVT.

This clonotype showed up many times. The chain combines TRBV7-3 with TRBJ1-3; D gene unclear. This CDR3 region has 16 residues. The V and J ends lost 3 bases and 4 bases respectively, with 16 bases between them. Per the germline V gene, CDR1 is SGHTA and CDR2 is FQGTGA. The DNA of the CDR3 is TGTGCCAGCAGCTTCTCTTTGGACTTTAGAGGAAACACCATATATTTT. This codes for CASSFSLDFRGNTIYF.

This clonotype came up a few times. The V call is TRBV7-8, the J call TRBJ1-6; TRBD1 is a possible D gene (5 bases). V was cut by 5 bases and J by 4 bases, with 18 bases left in between. This CDR3 is built from 17 residues. CDR1 is SGHVS, CDR2 FQNEAQ, per germline. The CDR3 region has the DNA TGTGCCAGCAGCCTAGGGCAGGGTGGCGGATATAATTCACCCCTCCACTTT. Amino acid sequence: CASSLGQGGGYNSPLHF.

The chain employs TRBV11-2 and TRBJ2-7; 11 bases are shared with TRBD2. Germline V gene sequence: CDR1 SGHAT, CDR2 FQNNGV. The V and J ends lost 5 bases and 6 bases, in that order; junction bases with no gene match: 6. This CDR3 region has 14 residues. CDR3 nucleotides: TGTGCCAGCAGCCCGGGACTAGCGGCGGGCGAGCAGTACTTC. This gives the protein CASSPGLAAGEQYF.

This clonotype was recorded at least ten times. J is TRBJ2-3 and V is TRBV12-3 or TRBV12-4, with 7 bases that match TRBD2. This CDR3 has 15 amino acids. The V gene end was trimmed by 5 bases and the J gene end by 4 bases; junction bases not matched to a gene: 9. CDR3 region: CASSPQRGGADTQYF. The CDR3 DNA sequence: TGTGCCAGCAGTCCCCAGCGGGGCGGTGCAGATACGCAGTATTTT.

About this clonotype: This may be a read error: a much more frequent sequence differs by one nucleotide. The CDR3 is CASSLTFSGSSNHPQHF. The CDR3 DNA follows: TGTGCCAGCAGCTTAACCTTTTCAGGGTCAAGCAATCATCCCCAGCATTTT. The J gene is TRBJ1-5, the V gene TRBV7-8; tentatively, D is TRBD1 (5 bases). The germline V gene encodes CDR1 SGHVS and CDR2 FQNEAQ. This CDR3 spans 17 amino acids. The full variable domain, completed using reference TRBV7-8 and TRBJ1-5, is GAGVSQSPRYKVAKRGQDVALRCDPISGHVSLFWYQQALGQGPEFLTYFQNEAQLDKSGLPSDRFFAERPEGSVSTLKIQRTQQEDSAVYLCASSLTFSGSSNHPQHFGDGTRLSIL.